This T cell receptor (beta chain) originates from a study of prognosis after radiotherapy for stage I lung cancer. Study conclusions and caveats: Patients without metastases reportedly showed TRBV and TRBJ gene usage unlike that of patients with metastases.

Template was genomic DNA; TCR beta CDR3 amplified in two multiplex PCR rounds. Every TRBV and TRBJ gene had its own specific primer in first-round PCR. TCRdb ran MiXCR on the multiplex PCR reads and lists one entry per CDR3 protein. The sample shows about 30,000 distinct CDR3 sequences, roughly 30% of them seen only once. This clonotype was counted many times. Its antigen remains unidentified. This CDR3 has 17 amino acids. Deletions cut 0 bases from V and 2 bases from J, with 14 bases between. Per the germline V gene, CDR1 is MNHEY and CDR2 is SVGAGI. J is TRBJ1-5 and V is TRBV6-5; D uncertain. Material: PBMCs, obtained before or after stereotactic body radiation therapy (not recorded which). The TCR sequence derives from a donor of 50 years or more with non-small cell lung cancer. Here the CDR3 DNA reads TGTGCCAGCAGTTACTCGGCTGGGAGTTTGGGCAATCAGCCCCAGCATTTT. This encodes CASSYSAGSLGNQPQHF.